One sample yielded the 25 T cell receptor beta chains listed below, sequenced in a study of PD-1 blockade in classical Hodgkin lymphoma. Time point in this sample: cycle 4 day 1 (C4D1), after around six weeks of nivolumab. Exposure to brentuximab vedotin varied, and each patient had relapsed following autologous stem cell transplantation. The study purified CD4+ T cells from thawed PBMCs using magnetic negative selection. Sequencing used immunoSEQ multiplex PCR; TCRdb keeps in-frame clones, though not all of them. Here the sample spans fewer than 35,000 clones, about 88% being singletons. The source was CD4+ T cells from blood, collected before the fourth cycle of nivolumab. The receptors originated from a human donor with classical Hodgkin lymphoma.

V is TRBV5-6 and J is TRBJ2-7; D is uncertain. Looked up from germline, CDR1 is SGHDT and CDR2 is YYEEEE. The CDR3 loop spans 15 amino acids. Trimming shortened V by 3 bases and J by 0 bases, and 13 bases separated the two germline ends. The CDR3 is CASSSGRQFSYEQYF. CDR3 nucleotide sequence: TGTGCCAGCAGCTCTGGACGGCAGTTCTCCTACGAGCAGTACTTC.

The chain carries TRBV18 and TRBJ2-3; 9 bases match TRBD2. From germline, CDR1 is KGHSH and CDR2 LQKENI. V was clipped by 6 bases and J by 0 bases; unmatched bases: 16. The length of the CDR3 is 19 residues. CDR3 loop: CASSPVLAGITPSTDTQYF. The CDR3 coding sequence is TGTGCCAGCTCCCCAGTTCTAGCGGGGATAACACCAAGCACAGATACGCAGTATTTT.

The V gene is TRBV30, the J gene TRBJ2-7; weak D call: TRBD1 (6 bases). The V end was cut by 0 bases, the J end by 6 bases, with 9 bases between. Germline CDR1 reads GTSNPN; CDR2 reads SVGIG (reference sequence). CDR3 length: 12 residues. For the CDR3, the DNA is TGTGCCTGGAGTGTATCAGGGGTCGAGCAGTACTTC. Protein sequence: CAWSVSGVEQYF.

This chain joins TRBV6-5 and TRBJ2-1; 8 positions match TRBD2. The V gene's germline CDR1 is MNHEY and CDR2 SVGAGI. This CDR3 spans 16 amino acids. After removal of 0 bases from V and 4 bases from J, the junction contained 5 bases not matched to a gene. The CDR3 here is CASSYSKRGGYNEQFF. The CDR3 DNA reads TGTGCCAGCAGTTACTCGAAACGGGGGGGATACAATGAGCAGTTCTTC.

The rearrangement joins TRBV14 to TRBJ1-1; TRBD1 matches at 10 bases. V lost 4 bases and J lost 12; bases outside the gene matches: 14. This CDR3 is 15 amino acids long. Germline V gene lookup returns CDR1 SGHDN and CDR2 FVKESK. CDR3 DNA: TGTGCCAGCAGCCCTTTAAGACAGGGGGCGGTGAAAACTTTCTTT. Its translation: CASSPLRQGAVKTFF.

This clone was recorded only once. The chain couples TRBV4-2 to TRBJ2-7, with D possibly being TRBD1 (6 bases). Germline V gene lookup returns CDR1 LGHNA and CDR2 YNFKEQ. Between the trimmed V and J ends, which lost 1 base and 3 bases, there was a span of 10 bases. The CDR3 runs to 14 residues. Here the CDR3 reads CASSQVQGHYEQYF. The DNA of the CDR3 is TGTGCCAGCAGCCAAGTACAGGGACACTACGAGCAGTACTTC.

This clone was counted once. CDR3 amino acids: CAWGGPGGNTIYF. The CDR3 bases are TGTGCCTGGGGGGGCCCTGGGGGAAACACCATATATTTT. The chain couples TRBV30 to TRBJ1-3, with D possibly matching TRBD1 (6 bases). The CDR3 has 13 amino acids. V was clipped by 5 bases and J by 4 bases, with 12 bases between them. CDR1 and CDR2 (germline): GTSNPN, SVGIG (reference sequence). The whole variable domain, filled in from reference TRBV30 and TRBJ1-3, reads SQTIHQWPATLVQPVGSPLSLECTVEGTSNPNLYWYRQAAGRGLQLLFYSVGIGQISSEVPQNLSASRPQDRQFILSSKKLLLSDSGFYLCAWGGPGGNTIYFGEGSWLTVV.

V is TRBV30 and J is TRBJ2-7, with D possibly matching TRBD2 (5 bases). Germline V CDR1 and CDR2: GTSNPN, SVGIG (reference sequence). Trimming shortened V by 4 bases and J by 7 bases, and 11 bases separated the two germline ends. The CDR3 runs 11 residues. The CDR3 here is CAWTPGWEQYF. The CDR3 coding sequence is TGTGCCTGGACTCCGGGATGGGAGCAGTACTTC.

V gene TRBV7-7 combines with J gene TRBJ2-1; D not certain. The CDR3 is 15 amino acids. V shed 5 bases and J shed 0 bases, with 11 bases lying between them. The germline gives CDR1 SSHAT, CDR2 FNYEAQ (reference sequence). Here the CDR3 DNA reads TGTGCCAGCAGCCAGGACGGCCCCTCCTACAATGAGCAGTTCTTC. Amino acid sequence: CASSQDGPSYNEQFF.

The chain combines TRBV7-9 with TRBJ2-5; the D call may be TRBD1 or TRBD2 (5 bases each). V was pared by 3 bases and J by 1 base, with 9 bases between. The CDR3 sequence is 14 residues long. CDR1 and CDR2 (germline): SEHNR, FQNEAQ (reference sequence). In DNA form, the CDR3 reads TGTGCCAGCAGCTTCGAGGGGATCCAAGAGACCCAGTACTTC. As protein: CASSFEGIQETQYF. Full variable domain (rest looked up from reference TRBV7-9 and TRBJ2-5): DTGVSQNPRHKITKRGQNVTFRCDPISEHNRLYWYRQTLGQGPEFLTYFQNEAQLEKSRLLSDRFSAERPKGSFSTLEIQRTEQGDSAMYLCASSFEGIQETQYFGPGTRLLVL.

The J gene is TRBJ1-2, the V gene TRBV28; D is unclear. V lost 5 bases and J lost 4, with 8 bases in between. The CDR3 extends over 12 amino acids. The germline V gene encodes CDR1 MDHEN and CDR2 SYDVKM. The CDR3 reads CASSQAAYGYTF. The CDR3 DNA reads as TGTGCCAGCAGTCAGGCGGCCTATGGCTACACCTTC.

The gene calls are TRBV2 and TRBJ2-5; possible D gene TRBD2, 7 bases. Germline CDR1 reads SNHLY; CDR2 reads FYNNEI. The CDR3 has 16 amino acids. The V end lost 9 bases, the J end lost 2 bases, and 22 bases lay between the germline ends. In nucleotides, the CDR3 is TGTGCCAGTGAGTCCGTGGGGGCTAGCGGACAAGAGACCCAGTACTTC. As protein: CASESVGASGQETQYF.

V and J are TRBV28 and TRBJ2-5; D not resolved. There are 14 residues in the CDR3. V lost 6 bases to trimming and J lost 5 bases, with 16 bases between them. The germline gives CDR1 MDHEN, CDR2 SYDVKM. CDR3 sequence (DNA): TGTGCCAGCAGCTCCCCCGTGGGTAGTGAGACCCAGTACTTC. This translates into CASSSPVGSETQYF.

This clone was seen only once. J is TRBJ1-6 and V is TRBV7-9, with D maybe TRBD1 (6 bases). V gave up 1 base and J gave up 6 bases, with 10 bases separating them. CDR3 size: 15 residues. Looked up from germline, CDR1 is SEHNR and CDR2 is FQNEAQ (reference sequence). The CDR3 DNA is TGTGCCAGCAGCTTAGACAGGGTTGGTAATTCACCCCTCCACTTT. Its protein product is CASSLDRVGNSPLHF.

The chain couples TRBV7-7 to TRBJ2-5, with 8 bases that match TRBD2. The CDR3 has 15 amino acids. The V and J ends lost 5 bases and 8 bases, in that order; junction bases with no gene match: 13. Germline CDR1 is SSHAT and CDR2 is FNYEAQ (reference sequence). As DNA, the CDR3 is TGTGCCAGCAGCAGTACTTCTGCCGGGGGGGGAACCCAGTACTTC. Amino acids: CASSSTSAGGGTQYF.

The rearrangement joins TRBV25-1 to TRBJ1-5; 10 bases fit TRBD1. Looked up from germline, CDR1 is MGHDK and CDR2 is SYGVNS. This CDR3 has 14 residues. Unmatched junction bases numbered 8, after V lost 8 bases and J lost 7 bases. CDR3 sequence (DNA): TGTGCCAGCGGGGACAGGGGTAAGCAACAGCCCCAGCATTTT. It translates to CASGDRGKQQPQHF.

The chain uses TRBV6-5 and TRBJ1-1; D gene unclear. The CDR3 is 13 amino acids. Per the germline V gene, CDR1 is MNHEY and CDR2 is SVGAGI. Between the trimmed V and J ends, which lost 5 bases and 6 bases, there was a span of 13 bases. CDR3 in amino acids: CASSRGELSEAFF. In DNA form, the CDR3 reads TGTGCCAGCAGTCGCGGAGAGCTTTCTGAAGCTTTCTTT.

The genes are TRBV7-6 and TRBJ2-3; no reliable D call. The CDR3 runs 12 residues. From germline, CDR1 is SGHVS and CDR2 FNYEAQ. V shed 6 bases and J shed 0 bases, with 4 bases lying between them. The CDR3 sequence: CASRGSTDTQYF. Written as DNA, the CDR3 is TGTGCCAGCAGAGGTAGCACAGATACGCAGTATTTT.

The chain joins TRBV28 to TRBJ2-1, with D possibly TRBD1 on 6 matching bases. The CDR3 has 13 amino acids. The germline V gene has CDR1 MDHEN and CDR2 SYDVKM. Trimming stripped 9 bases from V and 6 bases from J, with 15 bases between. The CDR3 DNA follows: TGTGCCAGTATGACAGGAACAATCAATGAGCAGTTCTTC. Translation: CASMTGTINEQFF.

This chain uses TRBV6-5 with TRBJ2-7; D remains unclear. V was pared by 2 bases and J by 6 bases, with 5 bases between. The CDR3 contains 11 residues. Germline CDR1 and CDR2: MNHEY and SVGAGI. This chain's CDR3 is CASSYGVEQYF. CDR3 coding DNA: TGTGCCAGCAGTTACGGGGTCGAGCAGTACTTC.

The gene calls are TRBV5-1 and TRBJ2-7, with 10 positions matching TRBD1. Per the germline V gene, CDR1 is SGHRS and CDR2 is YFSETQ. CDR3 length: 14 residues. The V segment lost 3 bases and the J segment 5 bases; nucleotides outside the gene matches: 5. The DNA of the CDR3 is TGCGCCAGCAGCTCGACAGGGGGCAGGAACGAGCAGTACTTC. It specifies CASSSTGGRNEQYF.

The CDR3 loop reads CASSLERRTKLNYGYTF. The CDR3 region has the DNA TGTGCCAGCAGCTTAGAGAGAAGGACGAAACTTAACTATGGCTACACCTTC. This chain links TRBV11-3 with TRBJ1-2; D not certain. This CDR3 has 17 amino acids. Looked up from germline, CDR1 is SGHNT and CDR2 is YENEEA. Trimming cost V 0 bases and J 1 base, with 15 bases left between them.

The J gene is TRBJ1-1, the V gene TRBV5-4; D not resolved. The CDR3 covers 13 residues. Germline V gene lookup returns CDR1 SGHNT and CDR2 YYREEE (reference sequence). Trimming removed 0 bases at V and 4 bases at J, with 7 bases between. The CDR3 is CASSLDWATEAFF. The CDR3 DNA sequence: TGTGCCAGCAGCTTGGATTGGGCCACTGAAGCTTTCTTT.

The chain links TRBV28 to TRBJ2-7; unclear D gene. Germline loops: CDR1 MDHEN, CDR2 SYDVKM. V was shortened by 6 bases and J by 3 bases, with 9 bases between the two germline ends. This CDR3 comprises 12 residues. The CDR3 region is CASSDGVYEQYF. Written as DNA, the CDR3 is TGTGCCAGCAGCGATGGGGTCTACGAGCAGTACTTC. Variable domain in full (rest from reference TRBV28 and TRBJ2-7): DVKVTQSSRYLVKRTGEKVFLECVQDMDHENMFWYRQDPGLGLRLIYFSYDVKMKEKGDIPEGYSVSREKKERFSLILESASTNQTSMYLCASSDGVYEQYFGPGTRLTVT.

The chain links TRBV11-2 to TRBJ1-1; D possibly corresponds to TRBD1 (6 bases). Trimming left V 4 bases short and J 5 bases short, with 23 bases between. From germline, CDR1 is SGHAT and CDR2 FQNNGV. CDR3 size: 17 residues. The CDR3 coding sequence is TGTGCCAGCAGCTCCACGCAGAGGCAGGGGTGGGGGACTGAAGCTTTCTTT. This encodes CASSSTQRQGWGTEAFF.